This TCR beta chain comes out of a study of regulatory T cells in long-lasting Graves disease. This clonotype came up many times. Its target is not known. Described time point: newly diagnosed GD, antithyroid drugs for less than 3 months. PBMC-extracted RNA yielded the TCR library. Patients came through an endocrinology department, and that department was in Xi'an, China. Germline-derived CDR1 and CDR2 are SGHAT and FQNNGV. V shed 11 bases and J shed 4 bases, with 11 bases lying between them. The CDR3 consists of 11 residues. The authors built TCR beta libraries using iRepertoire HTBI primers and Arm-PCR of CDR3 regions. Each CDR3 protein is one row after TCRdb ran MiXCR on the multiplex PCR reads. Of fewer than 400,000 distinct CDR3 sequences listed, over 15% are singletons. Points from the study as a whole: When disease was persistent, TRBV28, TRBJ1-2 and TRBJ2-5 were the favored segments.

The origin of this receptor is a female donor with Graves disease. The sample here was peripheral blood mononuclear cells (PBMCs), taken at new diagnosis, from a patient treated with antithyroid drugs. The chain links TRBV11-2 to TRBJ2-5; the D is unclear. This CDR3 reads CASARGETQYF. The CDR3, as DNA: TGTGCCTCCGCACGTGGAGAGACCCAGTACTTC.